This T cell receptor (beta chain) stems from a study of blood T cell repertoires in COVID-19. Overall study: Italy, Spain and the United States were the sources of the convalescent and acute COVID-19 samples. In each case, the material was cDNA or gDNA derived from T cells, B-cell-depleted T cells, or PBMCs.

The CDR3 runs 14 residues. V trimming: 3 bases; J trimming: 4 bases; junction bases outside the gene matches: 3. The V gene's germline CDR1 is SGHRS and CDR2 YFSETQ. In the authors' methods: The assay estimated nucleated cells by amplifying reference gene primers. Repertoires were generated with immunoSEQ multiplex PCR, while TCRdb's copy carries only in-frame clones and drops some. V, J and clone size are those of that table, while D and trimming were read from the DNA. The profile shows a few hundred thousand clones, 85% to 90% of them singletons. The source of this sequence is a woman in her thirties or forties who had recovered from COVID-19. The chain recombines TRBV5-1 with TRBJ2-2, with 7 nucleotides matching TRBD2. Sample: peripheral blood. The DNA for the CDR3 is TGCGCCAGCAGCTGGACTAGGTCCACCGGGGAGCTGTTTTTT. Translation: CASSWTRSTGELFF.